The 4 T cell receptor beta chains below all came from one sample that was sequenced in a study of CD8+CD57+ T cells in acquired aplastic anemia. Investigators profiled TCR beta VDJ and CDR3 from genomic DNA template. TCRdb reanalysed the reads using MiXCR and keeps one entry per CDR3 protein. In the table there are approximately 98,000 distinct CDR3 sequences, about 66% of which are singletons. All sequencing subjects had displayed CD8+CD57+ cell expansion on flow cytometry. Sequenced input: sorted CD4+, CD8+, or CD8+CD57+ T cells (not recorded which) from PBMCs. These receptors all stem from a human donor with aplastic anemia.

J is TRBJ2-7 and V is TRBV10-3; TRBD2 is a possible D gene (7 bases). With 10 bases removed from V and 5 bases from J, the gap between germline ends came to 15 bases. The germline V gene has CDR1 ENHRY and CDR2 SYGVKD. The CDR3 consists of 12 residues. The CDR3 sequence: CATETGRDEQYF. The CDR3 nucleotides read TGTGCCACCGAAACAGGGAGGGACGAGCAGTACTTC.

The V call is TRBV7-9, the J call TRBJ1-2; TRBD1 agrees at 10 bases. Trimming cost V 5 bases and J 4 bases; bases outside gene matches: 1. The CDR3 runs 13 residues. Per the germline V gene, CDR1 is SEHNR and CDR2 is FQNEAQ (reference sequence). The DNA for the CDR3 is TGTGCCAGCAGCCGACAGGGGGCCTATGGCTACACCTTC. It specifies CASSRQGAYGYTF.

The J gene is TRBJ1-6, the V gene TRBV15; D not resolved. The germline V gene has CDR1 LNHNV and CDR2 YYDKDF (reference sequence). The CDR3 covers 12 residues. Trimming cost V 0 bases and J 14 bases, with 8 bases left between them. This CDR3 reads CATSREGFSLHF. The CDR3 region has the DNA TGTGCCACCAGCAGAGAGGGGTTTTCCCTCCACTTT. Using reference TRBV15 and TRBJ1-6 for the parts outside the CDR3, the full variable domain is DAMVIQNPRYQVTQFGKPVTLSCSQTLNHNVMYWYQQKSSQAPKLLFHYYDKDFNNEADTPDNFQSRRPNTSFCFLDIRSPGLGDTAMYLCATSREGFSLHFGNGTRLTVT.

This clonotype was counted ten times or more. The V gene is TRBV19, the J gene TRBJ2-3; D is undetermined. Trimming stripped 3 bases from V and 5 bases from J, with 9 bases between. The germline CDR1 and CDR2 sequences are LNHDA and SQIVND (reference sequence). The CDR3 covers 13 residues. CDR3 sequence reads: CASSMVPQDTQYF. In nucleotides, the CDR3 is TGTGCCAGTAGTATGGTCCCCCAAGATACGCAGTATTTT.